Following are 32 T cell receptor beta chains from one sample sequenced in a study of PD-1 blockade in classical Hodgkin lymphoma. After autologous stem cell transplantation all patients relapsed, and prior brentuximab vedotin exposure differed between cohorts. Sequenced by immunoSEQ multiplex PCR; TCRdb stores in-frame clones only, minus some. The sample has 75,000 to 100,000 clones, roughly 80% seen once. The material was peripheral blood mononuclear cells (PBMCs), obtained before the second cycle of nivolumab. These receptors all come from a human donor with classical Hodgkin lymphoma.

V usage is TRBV11-3 and J usage is TRBJ2-7, with 11 bases that match TRBD2. V lost 6 bases to trimming and J lost 6 bases; unmatched junction nucleotides: 10. The CDR3 loop spans 15 amino acids. The germline gives CDR1 SGHNT, CDR2 YENEEA. Written as DNA, the CDR3 is TGTGCCAGCAGTCTTACTAGCGGGAGCCCCAGCGAGCAGTACTTC. It specifies CASSLTSGSPSEQYF.

CDR3 amino acids: CASSLMGRGPQHF. The CDR3 coding sequence is TGCGCCAGCAGCTTGATGGGGAGGGGTCCCCAGCATTTT. The chain couples TRBV5-1 to TRBJ1-5, with D perhaps matching TRBD1 (5 bases). Trimming shortened V by 1 base and J by 10 bases, and 12 bases separated the two germline ends. The germline CDR1 and CDR2 sequences are SGHRS and YFSETQ. This CDR3 spans 13 amino acids.

A few counts support this clone. J is TRBJ1-1 and V is TRBV4-1; D may be TRBD1 (6 bases). This CDR3 comprises 15 residues. Germline V gives CDR1 MGHRA, CDR2 YSYEKL. The V gene lost 4 bases and the J gene lost 0 bases, with 12 bases spanning the gap. The CDR3 DNA sequence: TGCGCCAGCAGCCGTCGGACAGAAATGAACACTGAAGCTTTCTTT. Residues: CASSRRTEMNTEAFF.

This clone has a handful of counts. CDR3 nucleotide sequence: TGTGCCAGCAGTACGGGACTAGCGAGGGGGAAGTTCTTC. Encoded protein: CASSTGLARGKFF. The rearrangement joins TRBV2 to TRBJ2-1; 10 bases match TRBD2. Germline V gene sequence: CDR1 SNHLY, CDR2 FYNNEI. CDR3 length equals 13 residues. J was trimmed by 14 bases and V by 5 bases; bases with no gene match: 9.

The V and J genes are TRBV27 and TRBJ2-1; D possibly corresponds to TRBD1 (6 bases). CDR3 length equals 12 residues. CDR1 MNHEY and CDR2 SMNVEV come from the germline V gene (reference sequence). V was clipped by 2 bases and J by 9 bases, with 8 bases between them. In DNA, the CDR3 is TGTGCCAGCAGTTTAGGGGGCGGTGAGCAGTTCTTC. Protein sequence: CASSLGGGEQFF.

This rearrangement joins TRBV20-1 to TRBJ1-1; D gene ambiguous. From germline, CDR1 is DFQATT and CDR2 SNEGSKA (reference sequence). Trimming pared 1 base from V and 7 bases from J, leaving 1 base between. This CDR3 contains 9 residues. In DNA form, the CDR3 reads TGCAGTGCTAGAGTTGAAGCTTTCTTT. Amino acid sequence: CSARVEAFF.

In this sample, this clone turned up a few times. The chain combines TRBV28 with TRBJ1-2, with no clear D. The CDR3 is 12 amino acids. Trimming removed 6 bases from V and 4 bases from J, with 9 bases in between. CDR1 and CDR2 (germline): MDHEN, SYDVKM. The CDR3: CASRRLIYGYTF. CDR3 sequence (DNA): TGTGCCAGCAGGAGGTTGATCTATGGCTACACCTTC.

This clone was seen just once. The junction differs from germline at one of its ends, possibly a read error. The chain couples TRBV5-5 to TRBJ2-5; D uncertain. This CDR3 spans 13 amino acids. CDR1 is SGHKS and CDR2 is YYEKEE in the germline V gene (reference sequence). CDR3 protein: CAGSLGPQETQYF. The CDR3 region has the DNA TGTGCCGGCAGCCTCGGTCCGCAAGAGACCCAGTACTTC.

This chain's CDR3 is CSASAYEQYF. The CDR3 nucleotides read TGCAGTGCTTCCGCCTACGAGCAGTACTTC. The rearrangement links TRBV20-1 to TRBJ2-7; D call uncertain. The germline CDR1 and CDR2 sequences are DFQATT and SNEGSKA (reference sequence). The CDR3 is made up of 10 amino acids. V lost 5 bases and J lost 2, with 4 bases in between.

The chain is built from TRBV6-5 and TRBJ2-5; no clear D gene. Trimming shortened V by 6 bases and J by 4 bases, and 12 bases separated the two germline ends. Per germline, CDR1 MNHEY and CDR2 SVGAGI. There are 13 residues in the CDR3. CDR3 sequence (DNA): TGTGCCAGCAGATGGACCCTCCTAGAGACCCAGTACTTC. Its translation is CASRWTLLETQYF.

The genes are TRBV5-1 and TRBJ2-1; unclear D gene. The CDR3 contains 12 residues. V was trimmed by 0 bases and J by 5 bases, leaving 3 bases between them. Germline V gene sequence: CDR1 SGHRS, CDR2 YFSETQ. The CDR3 spells CASSLGNNEQFF. As DNA, the CDR3 is TGCGCCAGCAGCTTGGGTAACAATGAGCAGTTCTTC. The full variable domain, rest sourced from reference TRBV5-1 and TRBJ2-1, is KAGVTQTPRYLIKTRGQQVTLSCSPISGHRSVSWYQQTPGQGLQFLFEYFSETQRNKGNFPGRFSGRQFSNSRSEMNVSTLELGDSALYLCASSLGNNEQFFGPGTRLTVL.

V gene TRBV29-1 combines with J gene TRBJ2-1; D might be TRBD2 (6 bases). Germline V CDR1 and CDR2: SQVTM, ANQGSEA. The ends were cut back, 1 base at V and 6 bases at J, with 16 bases in the middle. This CDR3 region has 15 residues. The CDR3 protein is CSVEASRGGANEQFF. The CDR3 DNA sequence: TGCAGCGTTGAAGCCTCCCGAGGCGGGGCCAATGAGCAGTTCTTC.

On this clone itself: Other DNA sequences in the same sample also yield this CDR3. The rearrangement uses TRBV19 and TRBJ2-7; tentative D call: TRBD2 (5 bases). With 6 bases removed from V and 2 bases from J, the gap between germline ends came to 11 bases. Germline V gene sequence: CDR1 LNHDA, CDR2 SQIVND (reference sequence). This CDR3 has 13 amino acids. CDR3 region: CASSRTEAYEQYF. The DNA of the CDR3 is TGTGCCAGTAGCCGGACTGAAGCCTACGAGCAGTACTTC.

The chain combines TRBV19 with TRBJ2-6; D is undetermined. CDR1 LNHDA and CDR2 SQIVND come from the germline V gene (reference sequence). Trimming cost V 3 bases and J 0 bases, with 6 bases left between them. This CDR3 has 15 amino acids. As DNA, the CDR3 is TGTGCCAGTAGTATTGGGGTCTCTGGGGCCAACGTCCTGACTTTC. This gives the protein CASSIGVSGANVLTF.

This clone appeared once. V and J are TRBV6-1 and TRBJ2-5; D could derive from TRBD1 or TRBD2 (5 bases each). The CDR3 length is 16 residues. Germline assignment: CDR1 MNHNS and CDR2 SASEGT. The ends were cut back, 1 base at V and 4 bases at J, with 16 bases in the middle. The CDR3: CASSEGGYLQRETQYF. As DNA, the CDR3 is TGTGCCAGCAGTGAAGGGGGGTATTTACAGAGAGAGACCCAGTACTTC.

The chain links TRBV9 to TRBJ2-2; 7 positions match TRBD1. Germline trimming cut 2 bases from V and 7 bases from J; bases unmatched to any gene: 5. The CDR3 covers 14 residues. From germline, CDR1 is SGDLS and CDR2 YYNGEE. The CDR3 DNA reads TGTGCCAGCAGCGTGACAGGGCTCAACGGGGAGCTGTTTTTT. Its protein is CASSVTGLNGELFF.

CDR3 in amino acids: CASSPSPGTGGEQYF. Here the CDR3 DNA reads TGTGCCAGCAGCCCGTCCCCAGGGACAGGGGGTGAGCAGTACTTC. The chain joins TRBV7-2 to TRBJ2-7; 11 bases agree with TRBD1. V gave up 5 bases and J gave up 7 bases; unmatched junction bases: 10. The CDR3 runs 15 residues. The germline V gene encodes CDR1 SGHTA and CDR2 FQGNSA.

The chain employs TRBV19 and TRBJ1-2, with D uncertain. The CDR3 loop spans 15 amino acids. V was shortened by 6 bases and J by 8 bases, with 22 bases between the two germline ends. Per the germline V gene, CDR1 is LNHDA and CDR2 is SQIVND (reference sequence). As DNA, the CDR3 is TGTGCCAGTAGAGAGCGTCGGGTCCCCTTGTTCGGCTACACCTTC. Protein: CASRERRVPLFGYTF. Using reference TRBV19 and TRBJ1-2 for the parts outside the CDR3, the full variable domain is DGGITQSPKYLFRKEGQNVTLSCEQNLNHDAMYWYRQDPGQGLRLIYYSQIVNDFQKGDIAEGYSVSREKKESFPLTVTSAQKNPTAFYLCASRERRVPLFGYTFGSGTRLTVV.

V usage is TRBV15 and J usage is TRBJ1-1; D possibly corresponds to TRBD1 (5 bases). CDR1 and CDR2 from the germline V gene are LNHNV and YYDKDF (reference sequence). CDR3 length equals 14 residues. Trimming removed 1 base at V and 5 bases at J, with 11 bases between. The CDR3 spells CATSRGGFRTEAFF. The CDR3 region has the DNA TGTGCCACCAGCAGAGGGGGCTTTAGGACTGAAGCTTTCTTT. Full variable domain (missing parts from reference TRBV15 and TRBJ1-1): DAMVIQNPRYQVTQFGKPVTLSCSQTLNHNVMYWYQQKSSQAPKLLFHYYDKDFNNEADTPDNFQSRRPNTSFCFLDIRSPGLGDTAMYLCATSRGGFRTEAFFGQGTRLTVV.

The CDR3 DNA follows: TGCGCCAGCAGCCCCGGGCGAGCGTCCGGGGAGCTGTTTTTT. Encoded protein: CASSPGRASGELFF. This chain joins TRBV4-3 and TRBJ2-2; D is ambiguous. The CDR3 extends over 14 amino acids. Germline values: CDR1 LGHNA, CDR2 YSLEER. Trimming cost V 4 bases and J 6 bases, with 12 bases left between them.

The chain has TRBV11-2 and TRBJ2-7; 7 bases fit TRBD2. The CDR3 loop spans 14 amino acids. J was trimmed by 6 bases and V by 9 bases; bases with no gene match: 14. The germline V gene has CDR1 SGHAT and CDR2 FQNNGV. The CDR3 coding sequence is TGTGCCAGTATGCCCGGGACTATAGCGAGCGAGCAGTACTTC. Translation: CASMPGTIASEQYF.

This clone occurred once. V gene TRBV30 combines with J gene TRBJ2-7; D gene uncertain. Per germline, CDR1 GTSNPN and CDR2 SVGIG (reference sequence). The CDR3 contains 13 residues. The V and J ends lost 1 base and 5 bases respectively, with 12 bases between them. CDR3 in amino acids: CAWSGPQSHEQYF. In nucleotides, the CDR3 is TGTGCCTGGAGTGGGCCTCAAAGTCACGAGCAGTACTTC.

Ten or more counts support this clone. The chain combines TRBV5-1 with TRBJ2-7; D might be TRBD2 (5 bases). Germline CDR1 SGHRS, CDR2 YFSETQ. The CDR3 is made up of 11 amino acids. V was pared by 5 bases and J by 6 bases, with 9 bases between. CDR3 protein: CASREAGEQYF. For the CDR3, the DNA is TGCGCCAGCAGGGAGGCGGGCGAGCAGTACTTC.

The J gene is TRBJ2-5, the V gene TRBV5-1; D not resolved. This CDR3 comprises 13 residues. V dropped 4 bases and J dropped 3 bases, with 10 bases sitting between them. Germline lookup yields CDR1 SGHRS and CDR2 YFSETQ. The CDR3 DNA follows: TGCGCCAGCAGCGGAAGCCATAAAGAGACCCAGTACTTC. This gives the protein CASSGSHKETQYF.

V is TRBV7-2 and J is TRBJ2-5, with 9 bases identical to TRBD1. This CDR3 is built from 14 residues. CDR1 and CDR2 from the germline V gene are SGHTA and FQGNSA. After removal of 4 bases from V and 4 bases from J, the junction contained 4 bases not matched to a gene. In DNA form, the CDR3 reads TGTGCCAGCAGCTGGGGACAGGGCCTAGAGACCCAGTACTTC. It translates to CASSWGQGLETQYF.

This chain joins TRBV4-2 and TRBJ2-3; D remains unclear. There are 12 residues in the CDR3. V lost 3 bases, J lost 6 bases, and 7 bases lay in between. CDR1 and CDR2 (germline): LGHNA, YNFKEQ. CDR3 region: CASSHPRDTQYF. The CDR3 coding sequence is TGTGCCAGCAGCCATCCTAGGGATACGCAGTATTTT.

This chain connects TRBV15 to TRBJ2-3; D gene ambiguous. Trimming cost V 6 bases and J 0 bases, with 7 bases left between them. CDR3 size: 13 residues. The germline CDR1 and CDR2 sequences are LNHNV and YYDKDF (reference sequence). In DNA form, the CDR3 reads TGTGCCACCAGAAGATTCAGCACAGATACGCAGTATTTT. Its protein product is CATRRFSTDTQYF.

This clone has a single count. This chain joins TRBV7-2 and TRBJ2-7, with 8 bases that match TRBD2. The CDR3 length is 15 residues. The V and J ends lost 2 bases and 1 base, in that order; junction bases with no gene match: 4. Germline values: CDR1 SGHTA, CDR2 FQGNSA. In DNA form, the CDR3 reads TGTGCCAGCAGCTTAACCCGGGAGGGATCCTACGAGCAGTACTTC. Protein product: CASSLTREGSYEQYF.

The chain is built from TRBV6-1 and TRBJ2-5, with D possibly matching TRBD2 (7 bases). The end of the DNA fits TRBJ2-7 better, so the J call may be wrong. The CDR3 totals 14 residues. In germline, CDR1 is MNHNS, CDR2 SASEGT. The CDR3 coding sequence is TGTGCCAGCAGTGAGGGGGGGCAGCTGTACGAGCAGTACTTC. Encoded protein: CASSEGGQLYEQYF.

The chain uses TRBV7-2 and TRBJ2-3; TRBD2 matches 8 bases. V dropped 2 bases and J dropped 4; count of bases not matched to a gene: 2. The CDR3 consists of 14 residues. Germline V gene data show CDR1 as SGHTA and CDR2 as FQGNSA. CDR3 region: CASSLIAGSDTQYF. The DNA for the CDR3 is TGTGCCAGCAGCTTAATAGCGGGATCAGATACGCAGTATTTT. The whole variable domain, remainder taken from reference TRBV7-2 and TRBJ2-3, is GAGVSQSPSNKVTEKGKDVELRCDPISGHTALYWYRQSLGQGLEFLIYFQGNSAPDKSGLPSDRFSAERTGGSVSTLTIQRTQQEDSAVYLCASSLIAGSDTQYFGPGTRLTVL.

This chain connects TRBV30 to TRBJ2-1; 15 positions agree with TRBD2. This CDR3 is 19 amino acids long. The ends lost 1 base at V and 0 bases at J; junction bases unmatched: 7. Germline V lookup: CDR1 GTSNPN, CDR2 SVGIG (reference sequence). The CDR3 reads CAWSGRPGLAGGSYNEQFF. CDR3 nucleotides: TGTGCCTGGAGTGGGCGACCGGGACTAGCGGGAGGCTCCTACAATGAGCAGTTCTTC.

The chain links TRBV19 to TRBJ2-1; a weak D match, TRBD2 (5 bases). V lost 4 bases, J lost 9 bases, and 22 bases lay in between. Looked up from germline, CDR1 is LNHDA and CDR2 is SQIVND (reference sequence). The CDR3 has 16 amino acids. The CDR3 nucleotides read TGTGCCAGTAGTACGGGGAGCTTACTCATTGGGGTTGAGCAGTTCTTC. This translates into CASSTGSLLIGVEQFF.